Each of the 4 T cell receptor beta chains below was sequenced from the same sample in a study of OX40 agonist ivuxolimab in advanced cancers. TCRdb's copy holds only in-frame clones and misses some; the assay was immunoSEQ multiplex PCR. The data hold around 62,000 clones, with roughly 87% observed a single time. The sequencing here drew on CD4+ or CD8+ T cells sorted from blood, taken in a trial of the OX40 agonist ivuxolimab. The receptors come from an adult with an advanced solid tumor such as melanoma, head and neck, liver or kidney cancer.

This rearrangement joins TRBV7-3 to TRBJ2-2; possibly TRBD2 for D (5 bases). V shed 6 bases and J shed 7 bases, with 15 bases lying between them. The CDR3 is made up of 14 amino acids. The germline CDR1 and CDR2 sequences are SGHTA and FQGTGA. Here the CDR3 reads CASSLLGAHGELFF. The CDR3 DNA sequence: TGTGCCAGCAGTCTACTAGGTGCCCACGGGGAGCTGTTTTTT.

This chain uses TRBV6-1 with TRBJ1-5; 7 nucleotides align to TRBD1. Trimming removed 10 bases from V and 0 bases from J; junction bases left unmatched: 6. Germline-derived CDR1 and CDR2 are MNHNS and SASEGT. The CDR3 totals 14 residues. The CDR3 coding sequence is TGTGCCACCTGGGACAGTTATAGCAATCAGCCCCAGCATTTT. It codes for CATWDSYSNQPQHF.

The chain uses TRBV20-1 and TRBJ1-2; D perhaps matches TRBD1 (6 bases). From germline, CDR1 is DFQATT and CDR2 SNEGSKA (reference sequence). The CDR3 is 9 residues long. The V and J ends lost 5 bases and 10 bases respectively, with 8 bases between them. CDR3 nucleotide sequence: TGCAGTGCTGGGACATTCTACACCTTC. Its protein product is CSAGTFYTF.

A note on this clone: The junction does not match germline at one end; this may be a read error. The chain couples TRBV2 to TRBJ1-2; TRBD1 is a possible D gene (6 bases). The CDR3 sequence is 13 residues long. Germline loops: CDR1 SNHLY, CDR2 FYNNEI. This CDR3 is CASTEDRFYGYTF. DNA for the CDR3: TGTGCCAGCACTGAAGACAGGTTTTATGGCTACACCTTC. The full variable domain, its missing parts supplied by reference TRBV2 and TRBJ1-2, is EPEVTQTPSHQVTQMGQEVILRCVPISNHLYFYWYRQILGQKVEFLVSFYNNEISEKSEIFDDQFSVERPDGSNFTLKIRSTKLEDSAMYFCASTEDRFYGYTFGSGTRLTVV.